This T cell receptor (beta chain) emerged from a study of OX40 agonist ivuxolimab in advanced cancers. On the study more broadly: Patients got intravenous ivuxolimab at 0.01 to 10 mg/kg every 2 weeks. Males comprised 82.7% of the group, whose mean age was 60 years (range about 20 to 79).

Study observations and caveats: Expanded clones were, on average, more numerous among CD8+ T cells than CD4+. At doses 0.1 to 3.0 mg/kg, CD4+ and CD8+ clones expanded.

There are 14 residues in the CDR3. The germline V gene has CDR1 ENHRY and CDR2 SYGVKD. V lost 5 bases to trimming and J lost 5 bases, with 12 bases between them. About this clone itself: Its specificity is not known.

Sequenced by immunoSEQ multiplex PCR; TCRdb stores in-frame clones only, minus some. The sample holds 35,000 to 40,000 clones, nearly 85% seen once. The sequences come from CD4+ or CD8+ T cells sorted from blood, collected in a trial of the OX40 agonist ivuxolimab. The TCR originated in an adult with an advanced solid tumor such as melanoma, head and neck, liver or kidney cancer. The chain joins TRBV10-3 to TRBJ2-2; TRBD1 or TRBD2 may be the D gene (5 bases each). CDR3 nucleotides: TGTGCCATCAGTAGGGACCCCCGGACCGGGGAGCTGTTTTTT. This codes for CAISRDPRTGELFF.